This TCR beta chain was documented in a study of blood T cell repertoires in COVID-19. Study information: Specimens from acute and convalescent COVID-19 originated in the United States, Italy and Spain. T cells, B-cell-depleted T cells, or PBMCs supplied cDNA or gDNA.

Participants' reported clinical history set cohort assignment. After removal of 2 bases from V and 1 base from J, the junction contained 15 bases not matched to a gene. In germline, CDR1 is SGHTA, CDR2 FQGNSA. This CDR3 is built from 19 residues. This clone has only one observation. As handled by the study authors: How many nucleated cells were present was estimated from reference gene primer amplification. Only in-frame clones appear in the TCRdb table, and some are missing; sequencing was by immunoSEQ multiplex PCR. V, J and clone size reflect that table, while D and trimming were determined from the DNA. The table includes around 250,000 clones, about 87% detected once.

The sequenced sample was PBMCs or T cells enriched from blood (not recorded which). The chain recombines TRBV7-2 with TRBJ1-1; 8 positions agree with TRBD1. The receptor was isolated from a woman in her forties with acute COVID-19. CDR3 coding DNA: TGTGCCAGCAGCTTACGCTGGAGTCTTACAGGGGGACGGAACACTGAAGCTTTCTTT. Translated: CASSLRWSLTGGRNTEAFF.